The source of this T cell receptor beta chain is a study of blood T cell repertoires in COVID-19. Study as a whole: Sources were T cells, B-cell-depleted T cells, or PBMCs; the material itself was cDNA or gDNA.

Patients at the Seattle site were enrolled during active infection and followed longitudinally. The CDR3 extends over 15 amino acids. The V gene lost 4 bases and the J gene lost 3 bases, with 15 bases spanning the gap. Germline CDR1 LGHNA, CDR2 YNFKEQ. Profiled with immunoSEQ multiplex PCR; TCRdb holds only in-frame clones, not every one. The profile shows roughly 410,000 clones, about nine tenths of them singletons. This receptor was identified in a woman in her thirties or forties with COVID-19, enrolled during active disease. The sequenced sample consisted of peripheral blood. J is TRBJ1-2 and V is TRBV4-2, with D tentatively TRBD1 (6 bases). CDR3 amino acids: CASSRPSDRDYGYTF. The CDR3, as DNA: TGTGCCAGCAGCCGACCGTCGGACAGAGACTATGGCTACACCTTC.